These 32 T cell receptor beta chains share one sample of origin, sequenced in a study of blood T cells in healthy people across ages. Sample-barcoded 5' priming and a J-beta primer mix drove a second PCR of about 6 to 11 cycles. TCRdb re-analysed the 5' RACE reads in MiXCR, keeping a single row per CDR3 protein. Of 660,000 or so distinct CDR3 sequences listed, 58% are singletons. Sequencing input: blood. These receptors came from a man aged 55 to 69 in good health.

V and J are TRBV7-8 and TRBJ2-6; D remains ambiguous. This CDR3 region has 15 residues. CDR1 is SGHVS and CDR2 is FQNEAQ in the germline V gene. Trimming took off 5 bases at V and 4 bases at J, with 12 bases between the two ends. This chain's CDR3 is CASSARTGGANVLTF. CDR3 sequence (DNA): TGTGCCAGCAGCGCCCGGACGGGCGGGGCCAACGTCCTGACTTTC.

In this sample, this clonotype turned up once. The V and J genes are TRBV7-2 and TRBJ2-7; D unresolved. Between the trimmed V and J ends, which lost 7 bases and 7 bases, there was a span of 20 bases. The CDR3 length is 14 residues. CDR1 is SGHTA, CDR2 FQGNSA, per germline. CDR3 coding DNA: TGTGCCAGCACAGTCCCCGTCTTGGGCAATGAGCAGTACTTC. Amino acid sequence: CASTVPVLGNEQYF.

This clonotype was picked up a small number of times. CDR3 sequence: CASSAPGVQETQYF. Written as DNA, the CDR3 is TGTGCCAGCAGTGCTCCAGGGGTTCAAGAGACCCAGTACTTC. The chain is built from TRBV28 and TRBJ2-5; D perhaps matches TRBD1 (6 bases). V was clipped by 5 bases and J by 2 bases, with 12 bases between them. CDR1 is MDHEN and CDR2 is SYDVKM in the germline V gene. The CDR3 sequence is 14 residues long. Using reference TRBV28 and TRBJ2-5 for the parts outside the CDR3, the full variable domain is DVKVTQSSRYLVKRTGEKVFLECVQDMDHENMFWYRQDPGLGLRLIYFSYDVKMKEKGDIPEGYSVSREKKERFSLILESASTNQTSMYLCASSAPGVQETQYFGPGTRLLVL.

This chain uses TRBV3-1 with TRBJ2-1, with TRBD1 matching 7 bases. The germline CDR1 and CDR2 sequences are LGHDT and YNNKEL (reference sequence). The CDR3 length is 14 residues. J gave up 3 bases and V 3 bases, and 2 bases lay outside the gene matches. The CDR3 loop is CASSQGQNYNEQFF. CDR3 sequence (DNA): TGTGCCAGCAGCCAGGGACAGAACTACAATGAGCAGTTCTTC.

The CDR3 region is CASSQAGTVNTEAFF. The CDR3 region has the DNA TGCGCCAGCAGCCAAGCCGGGACAGTGAACACTGAAGCTTTCTTT. The chain uses TRBV4-1 and TRBJ1-1, with 7 positions matching TRBD1. Germline V gives CDR1 MGHRA, CDR2 YSYEKL. V gave up 1 base and J gave up 0 bases; unmatched junction bases: 2. This CDR3 is 15 amino acids long.

This chain uses TRBV3-1 with TRBJ1-2; D gene ambiguous. The V end lost 2 bases, the J end lost 4 bases, and 11 bases lay between the germline ends. There are 14 residues in the CDR3. The germline V gene has CDR1 LGHDT and CDR2 YNNKEL (reference sequence). The CDR3 sequence: CASSQRPSTYGYTF. Here the CDR3 DNA reads TGTGCCAGCAGCCAACGCCCAAGCACCTATGGCTACACCTTC.

The chain recombines TRBV4-1 with TRBJ2-1, with 7 bases aligning to TRBD2. This CDR3 contains 15 residues. Germline assignment: CDR1 MGHRA and CDR2 YSYEKL. The ends lost 4 bases at V and 3 bases at J; junction bases unmatched: 6. The CDR3 reads CASSPLGGNYNEQFF. The CDR3 bases are TGCGCCAGCAGCCCCCTGGGGGGGAACTACAATGAGCAGTTCTTC.

This chain connects TRBV5-6 to TRBJ2-7, with TRBD1 matching over 8 bases. J was trimmed by 2 bases and V by 4 bases; bases with no gene match: 11. Germline-derived CDR1 and CDR2 are SGHDT and YYEEEE. The CDR3 contains 16 residues. The CDR3 nucleotides are TGTGCCAGCAGCAATCCCCGGACAGGGTACCCCTACGAGCAGTACTTC. This codes for CASSNPRTGYPYEQYF. Full variable domain (missing parts from reference TRBV5-6 and TRBJ2-7): DAGVTQSPTHLIKTRGQQVTLRCSPKSGHDTVSWYQQALGQGPQFIFQYYEEEERQRGNFPDRFSGHQFPNYSSELNVNALLLGDSALYLCASSNPRTGYPYEQYFGPGTRLTVT.

The rearrangement links TRBV27 to TRBJ2-1, with 7 bases that match TRBD1. This CDR3 spans 14 amino acids. Germline loops: CDR1 MNHEY, CDR2 SMNVEV (reference sequence). V dropped 4 bases and J dropped 7; count of bases not matched to a gene: 7. The CDR3 loop is CASSSRDSGNEQFF. The CDR3 coding sequence is TGTGCCAGCAGTTCCCGGGACAGTGGTAATGAGCAGTTCTTC.

In this sample, this clonotype turned up a few times. The chain is built from TRBV25-1 and TRBJ2-5; tentatively, D is TRBD2 (7 bases). The CDR3 consists of 15 residues. Looked up from germline, CDR1 is MGHDK and CDR2 is SYGVNS. V lost 6 bases, J lost 0 bases, and 14 bases lay in between. The CDR3 coding sequence is TGTGCCAGCAGCGGGGGGACACGGTACCAAGAGACCCAGTACTTC. Encoded protein: CASSGGTRYQETQYF.

The gene calls are TRBV5-1 and TRBJ1-5; D uncertain. V gave up 7 bases and J gave up 11 bases, with 19 bases separating them. The CDR3 sequence is 13 residues long. Germline-derived CDR1 and CDR2 are SGHRS and YFSETQ. This CDR3 is CASRRGETETQHF. DNA of the CDR3: TGCGCCAGCCGCCGAGGAGAGACGGAAACCCAGCATTTT.

The chain joins TRBV28 to TRBJ1-6, with 8 bases matching TRBD1. The CDR3 is 19 residues long. J gave up 0 bases and V 2 bases, and 9 bases lay outside the gene matches. Germline V CDR1 and CDR2: MDHEN, SYDVKM. CDR3 loop: CASSLGTGASSSYNSPLHF. The CDR3 DNA reads TGTGCCAGCAGTTTAGGGACAGGAGCGTCAAGCTCCTATAATTCACCCCTCCACTTT.

The chain carries TRBV3-1 and TRBJ2-5; maybe TRBD2 (5 bases). Germline V gene data show CDR1 as LGHDT and CDR2 as YNNKEL (reference sequence). Trimming took 0 bases from V and 12 from J, leaving 17 bases between them. The CDR3 sequence is 14 residues long. CDR3 DNA: TGTGCCAGCAGCCAAGATACGACTACTGCTAGGAAGTACTTC. Encoded protein: CASSQDTTTARKYF.

The rearrangement uses TRBV6-5 and TRBJ2-4, with TRBD2 identical over 8 bases. The last part of the DNA fits TRBJ2-7 better; the J call may be wrong. The germline V gene encodes CDR1 MNHEY and CDR2 SVGAGI. The CDR3 loop spans 13 amino acids. The CDR3 nucleotides are TGTGCCAGCAGTCCTGTAGCGGGGTACGAGCAGTACTTC. Translation: CASSPVAGYEQYF.

This chain connects TRBV6-1 to TRBJ2-5; the match to TRBD1 covers 7 bases. Germline-derived CDR1 and CDR2 are MNHNS and SASEGT. The CDR3 spans 16 residues. Trimming at V came to 8 bases and at J to 5 bases, leaving 17 bases not matched to a gene. The CDR3 loop reads CASSIGLGGSGETQYF. The CDR3 DNA reads TGTGCCAGCTCGATTGGGTTAGGGGGCTCGGGGGAGACCCAGTACTTC.

This chain links TRBV11-2 with TRBJ2-5; no reliable D call. Trimming left V 3 bases short and J 2 bases short, with 10 bases between. In germline, CDR1 is SGHAT, CDR2 FQNNGV. The CDR3 is 14 residues long. The CDR3 region is CASSFPPTQETQYF. CDR3 nucleotide sequence: TGTGCCAGCAGCTTCCCACCGACTCAAGAGACCCAGTACTTC. Full variable domain (rest looked up from reference TRBV11-2 and TRBJ2-5): EAGVAQSPRYKIIEKRQSVAFWCNPISGHATLYWYQQILGQGPKLLIQFQNNGVVDDSQLPKDRFSAERLKGVDSTLKIQPAKLEDSAVYLCASSFPPTQETQYFGPGTRLLVL.

The chain joins TRBV7-2 to TRBJ2-6, with D hard to call. V was shortened by 4 bases and J by 2 bases, with 6 bases between the two germline ends. CDR3 length: 14 residues. Germline lookup yields CDR1 SGHTA and CDR2 FQGNSA. The CDR3 DNA reads TGTGCCAGCAGCTCTGTAGCTGGGGCCAACGTCCTGACTTTC. Translated, it gives CASSSVAGANVLTF.

The genes are TRBV27 and TRBJ2-5; possibly TRBD2 for D (5 bases). The J call is in doubt because the DNA end fits TRBJ2-7 better. CDR3 length: 15 amino acids. Looked up from germline, CDR1 is MNHEY and CDR2 is SMNVEV (reference sequence). As DNA, the CDR3 is TGTGCCAGCAGGGGAGACACGGCAAACGCCTACGAGCAGTACTTC. It translates to CASRGDTANAYEQYF.

This clonotype was seen a few times. V usage is TRBV20-1 and J usage is TRBJ2-5; 13 bases line up with TRBD2. V trimming: 6 bases; J trimming: 5 bases; junction bases outside the gene matches: 3. Germline assignment: CDR1 DFQATT and CDR2 SNEGSKA (reference sequence). The CDR3 consists of 13 residues. For the CDR3, the DNA is TGCAGTGCCCAGACTAGCGGGGGGGAGACCCAGTACTTC. Translated, it gives CSAQTSGGETQYF.

The chain joins TRBV29-1 to TRBJ2-7; TRBD1 matches 10 bases. The germline CDR1 and CDR2 sequences are SQVTM and ANQGSEA. The CDR3 totals 13 residues. Unmatched junction bases numbered 2, after V lost 4 bases and J lost 2 bases. CDR3 sequence (DNA): TGCAGCGTTGGCGGGACAGGGGCCTACGAGCAGTACTTC. Amino acid sequence: CSVGGTGAYEQYF.

On this clonotype itself: Being one base from a much bigger clone, this may be a read error. The chain couples TRBV7-6 to TRBJ2-5; D ambiguous. The CDR3 runs 13 residues. V lost 7 bases and J 2 bases, leaving 11 bases between the germline ends. Germline V lookup: CDR1 SGHVS, CDR2 FNYEAQ. CDR3 bases: TGTGCCAGCACCCGAGCCCAGCAAGAGACCCAGTACTTC. The encoded protein is CASTRAQQETQYF.

This chain uses TRBV5-1 with TRBJ1-5; a possible D gene is TRBD1 (5 bases). The germline V and J ends were trimmed by 0 bases and 5 bases, with 12 bases remaining between them. There are 15 residues in the CDR3. Germline assignment: CDR1 SGHRS and CDR2 YFSETQ. The CDR3 sequence: CASSLEGFGHQPQHF. The CDR3 DNA is TGCGCCAGCAGCTTGGAGGGGTTTGGGCATCAGCCCCAGCATTTT.

J is TRBJ2-2 and V is TRBV12-3 or TRBV12-4; D gene unclear. V was clipped by 2 bases and J by 1 base, with 8 bases between them. The CDR3 extends over 15 amino acids. CDR3 in DNA: TGTGCCAGCAGTTTAATGGCCGGGAACACCGGGGAGCTGTTTTTT. It specifies CASSLMAGNTGELFF.

V gene TRBV3-1 combines with J gene TRBJ2-5; D ambiguous. V was trimmed by 2 bases and J by 11 bases, leaving 18 bases between them. The CDR3 spans 14 residues. Per germline, CDR1 LGHDT and CDR2 YNNKEL (reference sequence). CDR3 coding DNA: TGTGCCAGCAGCCAACAAGTTACAGTATCTGAGCAGTACTTC. Its translation: CASSQQVTVSEQYF.

This clonotype has more than one count but fewer than ten. The J gene is TRBJ1-1, the V gene TRBV20-1, with D unresolved. CDR1 is DFQATT, CDR2 SNEGSKA, per germline (reference sequence). This CDR3 comprises 13 residues. V lost 1 base and J 6 bases, leaving 12 bases between the germline ends. CDR3 in amino acids: CSARGRALAEAFF. DNA for the CDR3: TGCAGTGCTAGAGGACGGGCCCTCGCTGAAGCTTTCTTT.

The CDR3 protein is CASSGGKNTEAFF. CDR3 DNA sequence: TGTGCCAGCTCGGGAGGAAAGAACACTGAAGCTTTCTTT. The chain carries TRBV18 and TRBJ1-1; D is undetermined. With 6 bases removed from V and 1 base from J, the gap between germline ends came to 9 bases. Germline V gene lookup returns CDR1 KGHSH and CDR2 LQKENI. CDR3 length equals 13 residues.

This chain uses TRBV9 with TRBJ2-7; perhaps TRBD2 as D (7 bases). Trimming shortened V by 4 bases and J by 5 bases, and 22 bases separated the two germline ends. In germline, CDR1 is SGDLS, CDR2 YYNGEE. The CDR3 sequence is 16 residues long. CDR3: CASSPGEGGPSNEQYF. CDR3 nucleotides: TGTGCCAGCAGCCCAGGGGAGGGAGGTCCTAGCAACGAGCAGTACTTC.

The chain is built from TRBV20-1 and TRBJ2-1; 9 positions match TRBD2. The CDR3 length is 14 residues. V dropped 1 base and J dropped 7; count of bases not matched to a gene: 5. Looked up from germline, CDR1 is DFQATT and CDR2 is SNEGSKA (reference sequence). This CDR3 reads CSARGGGAANEQFF. CDR3 coding DNA: TGCAGTGCTAGAGGCGGGGGGGCCGCAAATGAGCAGTTCTTC.

This rearrangement joins TRBV7-2 to TRBJ1-2; D possibly corresponds to TRBD1 (6 bases). The V gene's germline CDR1 is SGHTA and CDR2 FQGNSA. With 5 bases removed from V and 6 bases from J, the gap between germline ends came to 13 bases. This CDR3 is 13 amino acids long. The chain's CDR3 is CASSREGGDGYTF. DNA of the CDR3: TGTGCCAGCAGCCGAGAGGGGGGAGATGGCTACACCTTC.

This clonotype was counted once. The rearrangement joins TRBV11-2 to TRBJ2-1, with 9 bases aligning to TRBD1. Unmatched junction bases numbered 10, after V lost 5 bases and J lost 8 bases. CDR3 length: 15 residues. Germline V lookup: CDR1 SGHAT, CDR2 FQNNGV. The CDR3 loop is CASSPRGTGRDEQFF. CDR3 nucleotide sequence: TGTGCCAGCAGCCCACGAGGGACAGGGCGGGATGAGCAGTTCTTC.

This chain connects TRBV4-1 to TRBJ1-2; 8 nucleotides line up with TRBD1. The CDR3 extends over 15 amino acids. CDR1 is MGHRA, CDR2 YSYEKL, per germline. With 2 bases clipped from V and 6 bases from J, the junction kept 8 bases outside the gene matches. CDR3: CASSQQTGAPDGYTF. The CDR3 coding sequence is TGCGCCAGCAGCCAACAGACAGGGGCCCCTGATGGCTACACCTTC.

A remark on this clonotype: The junction departs from the called germline gene at one end, perhaps through a read error. CDR3 sequence: CAISAWRDRDYSEQFF. In nucleotides, the CDR3 is TGTGCCATCAGTGCATGGAGGGACAGGGATTACAGTGAGCAGTTCTTC. The chain joins TRBV10-3 to TRBJ2-1; 9 bases align to TRBD1. CDR1 ENHRY and CDR2 SYGVKD come from the germline V gene. The CDR3 is 16 amino acids.